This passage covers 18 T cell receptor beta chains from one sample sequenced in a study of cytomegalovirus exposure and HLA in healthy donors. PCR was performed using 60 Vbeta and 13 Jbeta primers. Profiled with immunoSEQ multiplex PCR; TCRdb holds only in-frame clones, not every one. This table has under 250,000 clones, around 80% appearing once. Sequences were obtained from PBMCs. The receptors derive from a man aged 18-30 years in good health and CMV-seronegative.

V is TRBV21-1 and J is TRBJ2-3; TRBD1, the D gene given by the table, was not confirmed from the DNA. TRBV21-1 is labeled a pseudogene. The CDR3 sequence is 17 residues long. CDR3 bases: TGTGCCAGCAGCAGGGGTAGGGGACAGGGAAACACAGATACGCAGTATTTT. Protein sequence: CASSRGRGQGNTDTQYF.

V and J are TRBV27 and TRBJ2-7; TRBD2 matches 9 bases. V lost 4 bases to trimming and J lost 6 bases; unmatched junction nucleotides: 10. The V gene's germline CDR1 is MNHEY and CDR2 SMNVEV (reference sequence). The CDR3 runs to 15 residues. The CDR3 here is CASSYFLAGQAEQYF. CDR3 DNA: TGTGCCAGCAGTTATTTCCTAGCGGGGCAAGCCGAGCAGTACTTC.

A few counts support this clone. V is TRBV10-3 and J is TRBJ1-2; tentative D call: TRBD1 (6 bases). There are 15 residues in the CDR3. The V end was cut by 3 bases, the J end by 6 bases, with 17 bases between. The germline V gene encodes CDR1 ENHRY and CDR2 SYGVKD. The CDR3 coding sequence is TGTGCCATCAGTGACTTAATACCGGGACACGATGGCTACACCTTC. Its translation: CAISDLIPGHDGYTF.

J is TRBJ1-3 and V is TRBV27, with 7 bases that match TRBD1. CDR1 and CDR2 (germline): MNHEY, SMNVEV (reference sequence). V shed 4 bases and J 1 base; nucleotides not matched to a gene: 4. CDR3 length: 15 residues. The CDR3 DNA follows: TGTGCCAGCAGTTCAGGGGGTACTTCTGGAAACACCATATATTTT. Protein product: CASSSGGTSGNTIYF.

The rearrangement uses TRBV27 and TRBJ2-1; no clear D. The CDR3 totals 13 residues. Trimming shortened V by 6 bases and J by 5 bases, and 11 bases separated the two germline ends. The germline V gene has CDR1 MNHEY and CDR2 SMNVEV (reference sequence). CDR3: CASRNLQDNEQFF. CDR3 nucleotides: TGTGCCAGCAGGAATCTCCAGGACAATGAGCAGTTCTTC.

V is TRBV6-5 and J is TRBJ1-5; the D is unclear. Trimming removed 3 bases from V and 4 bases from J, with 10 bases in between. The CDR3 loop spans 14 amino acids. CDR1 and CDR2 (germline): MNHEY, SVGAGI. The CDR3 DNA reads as TGTGCCAGCAGTTATGATAGAGGGAATCAGCCCCAGCATTTT. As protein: CASSYDRGNQPQHF.

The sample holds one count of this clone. DNA of the CDR3: TGTGCCAGCAGTTACTCTCTGGCCTCCCGGGGAGGCTACACCTTC. Translating it yields CASSYSLASRGGYTF. The chain carries TRBV6-5 and TRBJ1-2; no clear D gene. With 0 bases removed from V and 8 bases from J, the gap between germline ends came to 16 bases. Germline CDR1 reads MNHEY; CDR2 reads SVGAGI. This CDR3 has 15 residues.

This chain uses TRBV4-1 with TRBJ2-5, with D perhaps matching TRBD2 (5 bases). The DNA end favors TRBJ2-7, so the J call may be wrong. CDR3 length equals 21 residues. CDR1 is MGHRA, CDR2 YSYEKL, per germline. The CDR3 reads CASSQDEGLGTLAESSYEQYF. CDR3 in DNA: TGCGCCAGCAGCCAAGATGAAGGATTAGGTACGCTAGCCGAGAGCTCCTACGAGCAGTACTTC.

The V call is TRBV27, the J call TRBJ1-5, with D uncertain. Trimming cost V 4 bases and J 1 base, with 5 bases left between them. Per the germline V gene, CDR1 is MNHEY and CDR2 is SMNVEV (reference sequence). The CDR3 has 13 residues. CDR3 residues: CASSSSSNQPQHF. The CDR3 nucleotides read TGTGCCAGCAGTTCCTCCAGCAATCAGCCCCAGCATTTT.

The CDR3 here is CASRADGTRPYEQYF. The CDR3 DNA reads TGTGCCAGCAGAGCCGACGGGACTAGGCCCTACGAGCAGTACTTC. The genes are TRBV27 and TRBJ2-7; 8 nucleotides match TRBD2. Germline loops: CDR1 MNHEY, CDR2 SMNVEV (reference sequence). J was trimmed by 2 bases and V by 6 bases; bases with no gene match: 9. The CDR3 length is 15 residues.

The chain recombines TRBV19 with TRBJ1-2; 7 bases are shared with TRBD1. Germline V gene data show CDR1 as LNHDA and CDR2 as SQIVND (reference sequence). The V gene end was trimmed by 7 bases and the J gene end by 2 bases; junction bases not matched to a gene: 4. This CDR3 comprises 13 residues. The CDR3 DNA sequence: TGTGCCAGTACCCTGGACAGGAACTATGGCTACACCTTC. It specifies CASTLDRNYGYTF.

This chain's CDR3 is CASSSWWDRTPLNTGELFF. Here the CDR3 DNA reads TGTGCCAGTAGTAGTTGGTGGGACAGGACGCCTCTGAACACCGGGGAGCTGTTTTTT. The chain couples TRBV19 to TRBJ2-2; 8 bases are a match to TRBD1. Germline assignment: CDR1 LNHDA and CDR2 SQIVND (reference sequence). The V segment lost 4 bases and the J segment 1 base; nucleotides outside the gene matches: 14. The CDR3 length is 19 residues.

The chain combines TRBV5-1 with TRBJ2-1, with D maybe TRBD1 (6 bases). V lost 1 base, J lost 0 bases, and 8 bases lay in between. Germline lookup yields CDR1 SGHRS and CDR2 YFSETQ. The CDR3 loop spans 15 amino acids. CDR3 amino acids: CASSLTGSSYNEQFF. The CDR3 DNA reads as TGCGCCAGCAGCTTGACAGGGAGCTCCTACAATGAGCAGTTCTTC.

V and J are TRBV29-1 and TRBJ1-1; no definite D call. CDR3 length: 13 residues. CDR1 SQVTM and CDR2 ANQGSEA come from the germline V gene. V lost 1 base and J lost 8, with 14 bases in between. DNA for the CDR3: TGCAGCGTTGAAGGCACATTGGGGAGAGAAGCTTTCTTT. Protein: CSVEGTLGREAFF.

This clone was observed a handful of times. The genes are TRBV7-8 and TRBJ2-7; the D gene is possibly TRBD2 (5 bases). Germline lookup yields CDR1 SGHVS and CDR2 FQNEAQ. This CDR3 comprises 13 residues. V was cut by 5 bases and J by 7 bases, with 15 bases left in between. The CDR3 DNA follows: TGTGCCAGCAGCCCCCGGAGAGGGCCGGAGCAGTACTTC. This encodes CASSPRRGPEQYF.

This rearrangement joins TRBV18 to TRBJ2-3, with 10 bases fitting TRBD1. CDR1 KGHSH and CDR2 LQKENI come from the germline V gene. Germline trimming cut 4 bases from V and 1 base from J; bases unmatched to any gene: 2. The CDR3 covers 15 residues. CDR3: CASSLGTGGTDTQYF. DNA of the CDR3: TGTGCCAGCTCACTTGGGACAGGGGGCACAGATACGCAGTATTTT. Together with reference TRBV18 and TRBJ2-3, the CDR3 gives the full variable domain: NAGVMQNPRHLVRRRGQEARLRCSPMKGHSHVYWYRQLPEEGLKFMVYLQKENIIDESGMPKERFSAEFPKEGPSILRIQQVVRGDSAAYFCASSLGTGGTDTQYFGPGTRLTVL.

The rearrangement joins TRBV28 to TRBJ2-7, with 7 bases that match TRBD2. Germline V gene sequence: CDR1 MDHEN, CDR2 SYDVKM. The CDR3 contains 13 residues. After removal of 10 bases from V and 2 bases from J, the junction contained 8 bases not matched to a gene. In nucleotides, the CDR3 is TGTGCCACCGCTCTAGCGGCAGCCTACGAGCAGTACTTC. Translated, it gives CATALAAAYEQYF.

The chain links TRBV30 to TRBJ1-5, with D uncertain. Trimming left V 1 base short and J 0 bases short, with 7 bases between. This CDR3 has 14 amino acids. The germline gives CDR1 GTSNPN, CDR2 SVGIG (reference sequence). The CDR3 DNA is TGTGCCTGGAGTGCCTTCTATAGCAATCAGCCCCAGCATTTT. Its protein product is CAWSAFYSNQPQHF.